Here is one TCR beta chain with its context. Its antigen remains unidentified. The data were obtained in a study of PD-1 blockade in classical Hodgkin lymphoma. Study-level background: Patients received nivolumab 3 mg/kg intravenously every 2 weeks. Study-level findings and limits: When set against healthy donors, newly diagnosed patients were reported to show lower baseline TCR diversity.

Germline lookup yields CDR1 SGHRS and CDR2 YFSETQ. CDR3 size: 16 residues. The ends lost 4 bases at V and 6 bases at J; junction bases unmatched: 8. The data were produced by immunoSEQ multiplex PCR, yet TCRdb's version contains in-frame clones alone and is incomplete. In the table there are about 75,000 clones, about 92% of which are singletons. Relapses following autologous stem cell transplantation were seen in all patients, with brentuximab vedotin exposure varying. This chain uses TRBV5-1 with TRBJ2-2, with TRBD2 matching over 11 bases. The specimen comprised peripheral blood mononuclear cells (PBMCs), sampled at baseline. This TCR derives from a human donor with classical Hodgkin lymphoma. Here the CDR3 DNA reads TGCGCCAGCAGCCCACTAGCGGGAGCCTCCGCCGGGGAGCTGTTTTTT. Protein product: CASSPLAGASAGELFF.